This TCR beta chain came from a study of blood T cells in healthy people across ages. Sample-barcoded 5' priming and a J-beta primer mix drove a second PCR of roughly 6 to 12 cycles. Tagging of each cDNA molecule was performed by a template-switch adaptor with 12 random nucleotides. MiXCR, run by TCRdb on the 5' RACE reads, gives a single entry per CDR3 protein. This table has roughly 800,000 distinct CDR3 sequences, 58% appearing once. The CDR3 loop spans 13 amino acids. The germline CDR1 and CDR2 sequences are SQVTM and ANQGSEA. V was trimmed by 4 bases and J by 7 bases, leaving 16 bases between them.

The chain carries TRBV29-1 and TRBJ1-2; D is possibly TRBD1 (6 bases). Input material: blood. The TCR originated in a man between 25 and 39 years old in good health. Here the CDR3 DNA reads TGCAGCGTTGTGGTAGGGGGGAGAGTTGGCTACACCTTC. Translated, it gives CSVVVGGRVGYTF.